This T cell receptor (beta chain) was documented in a study of T cells in Graves' hyperthyroidism and ophthalmopathy (dated by TCRdb to between 2018 and 2021). In the study overall: Peripheral blood was sampled at the time of initial diagnosis, prior to any treatment. The paper describes TCR Vbeta CDR3 sequencing of 135 peripheral blood samples, made up of roughly 40 ophthalmopathy patients, some 76 hyperthyroidism patients and 17 progressor patients. The 100 discovery patients were randomly divided into training and test sets at a 7:3 ratio. Prospective prediction of ophthalmopathy was tested in an independent validation cohort consisting of 18 to 20 hyperthyroidism patients and 15 to 17 patients who later progressed to ophthalmopathy. After sampling, hyperthyroidism patients received methimazole starting at 30 mg daily, and ophthalmopathy patients received high-dose intravenous methylprednisolone. To identify TCR V-J signatures that set the groups apart, the researchers used a discovery cohort of 90 to 100 patients, made up of about 44 with Graves' ophthalmopathy and around 58 with stable Graves' hyperthyroidism. In several Graves' hyperthyroidism patients, the study also compared T-cell repertoires from thyroid tissue with T-cell repertoires from blood.

The CDR3 goes from the cysteine to the phenylalanine over 14 residues. The read is trimmed to its CDR3 DNA, 42 bases read in frame from base 1. V and J lose 1 base and 5 bases, and a span of 10 bases separates them. Reading the germline V gene (reference sequence) gives CDR1 LNHDA and CDR2 SQIVND. TCR beta CDR3 regions were amplified from RNA transcripts. The first round of RT-PCR for the TCR CDR3 was performed with the HTBI primer set and the Qiagen OneStep RT-PCR kit. Libraries were constructed in a second round of multiplex PCR, after which size selection and purification were carried out. Paired-end sequencing of the libraries was performed with 100 bp reads on an Illumina HiSeq2000. Concerning the study's data processing: Raw data were processed with SOAPnuke, discarding reads with adapters, uncalled bases, mean Phred below 15, or no exact constant-primer or identifier match. COPE v1.2.5 was used to merge high-quality paired reads, and clonotypes were defined as unique nucleotide sequences. Clonotypes were aligned to IMGT TRBV, TRBD and TRBJ reference segments using MiTCR v1.1. The analysis was restricted to V-J combinations with a frequency above 0.0001, which together covered 99% to 99.2% of the repertoires. The TCS score was defined as the ratio of F50 (clonal expansion) to E x V (chaos), calculated using BLOSUM62-based TCRdist between CDR3 peptides within each V-J. Welch's t-statistics and random forest reduced roughly 530 V-J features to 10 to 15, which were used in a naive Bayes classifier (R e1071). The public sequencing data were trimmed at Q25 with fastp and processed into clonotypes with MiXCR by TCRdb, which kept only in-frame beta chains. Every distinct CDR3 protein forms one entry, paired with its most common genes and DNA. What appears here as the V and J calls and clone size reflects TCRdb's work, not the paper's. The sample table records 190,000 or so distinct CDR3 sequences; around 19% of these occur just once. The ten most abundant clones make up about two fifths of the sample.

Stable Graves' hyperthyroidism was defined as no progression to ophthalmopathy during 18 months of follow-up. Hyperthyroidism patients were newly diagnosed, had a disease duration of under 2 months, and were aged 18 to 65 years. Any patient with an uncontrolled infection, another autoimmune disease, pregnancy or lactation was excluded. Diagnoses relied on clinical symptoms, serum thyroxine and TRAb, thyroid ultrasound and orbital computed tomography. PBMCs were separated from roughly 10 ml of fresh peripheral blood using Ficoll-Paque density gradient centrifugation. Total RNA was extracted using Trizol reagent, and RNA quality was assessed on an Agilent 2100 Bioanalyzer. Notes on this clonotype: This clone's antigen is unknown. No base quality values were provided; no much bigger clone lies one nucleotide off.

Overall study outcomes, separate from this receptor: In validation, the model predicted progression to ophthalmopathy with 55% to 71% sensitivity and roughly 75% specificity, a median of approximately 6.7 months before onset. Most expanded thyroid clonotypes (frequency above 0.001) were also found in blood, which suggests that blood repertoires may mirror thyroid immune responses. No statistical method was used to fix the sample size in advance, and group allocation was not hidden from the investigators. Ophthalmopathy was separated from stable hyperthyroidism by a 13 V-J signature model, with roughly 88% sensitivity and approximately 81% specificity obtained in cross-validation and 80%/75% obtained in testing.

This chain is built from TRBV19 and TRBJ2-3, with TRBD1 tentatively as D gene (6 bases match). The sequence came from a man aged 35 to 55 with Graves' hyperthyroidism. Source material: blood. The CDR3 protein: CASSIGGLGDTQYF. The DNA sequence is as follows: TGTGCCAGTAGTATAGGGGGGCTCGGAGATACGCAGTATTTT.